The TCR beta chain under discussion was sequenced for a study of CD4 T cells in relation to SARS-CoV-2 and coronaviruses. V was clipped by 3 bases and J by 15 bases; unmatched bases: 7. The CDR3 has 13 residues. CDR1 is SGHAT and CDR2 is FQNNGV in the germline V gene. Sequenced by immunoSEQ multiplex PCR; TCRdb stores in-frame clones only, minus some. The sample comprises about 59,000 clones, roughly 90% of which are singletons, and 1.3% to 1.5% rests with the top ten. Unexposed donor CD4+ T cells date from about 2011-2018, before the COVID-19 pandemic. Sequencing used memory CD4+ T cells from PBMCs. The chain carries TRBV11-2 and TRBJ1-4; 10 bases align to TRBD1. This TCR derives from a human donor in good health. Written as DNA, the CDR3 is TGTGCCAGCAGCTTCGTCTCCGGGACAGGGGTGTTTTTT. Its translation is CASSFVSGTGVFF. Variable domain in full (rest from reference TRBV11-2 and TRBJ1-4): EAGVAQSPRYKIIEKRQSVAFWCNPISGHATLYWYQQILGQGPKLLIQFQNNGVVDDSQLPKDRFSAERLKGVDSTLKIQPAKLEDSAVYLCASSFVSGTGVFFGSGTQLSVL.